The clone carrying this T cell receptor beta chain was seen more than once but under ten times. This sample stems from a study of patients and donors after allogeneic stem cell transplantation. Each CDR3 protein gets one entry after TCRdb re-called the RT-PCR reads with MiXCR. The table has more than 150,000 distinct CDR3 sequences, roughly two fifths seen once. In germline, CDR1 is MNHEY, CDR2 SMNVEV (reference sequence). The CDR3 length is 14 residues. V lost 3 bases and J lost 4, with 12 bases in between. Sequencing used blood, either unsorted or a sorted T cell fraction (not recorded which). The J gene is TRBJ1-2, the V gene TRBV27, with no clear D. The TCR comes from a human donor who was either an allogeneic HSCT recipient or a stem cell or donor lymphocyte infusion donor (not recorded which). It is not recorded whose cells these are; they may come from a transplant donor. CDR3 residues: CASSFRQETYGYTF. The CDR3 nucleotides are TGTGCCAGCAGTTTTCGTCAGGAGACCTATGGCTACACCTTC.